A selection of T cell receptor beta chains follows, all from one sample in a study of cytomegalovirus exposure and HLA in healthy donors. Sequencing was performed with immunoSEQ multiplex PCR; in TCRdb, only in-frame clones are kept and a portion is missing. The table shows 80,000 or so clones, with under 80% occurring only once. Sequenced: PBMCs. These receptors were obtained from a man between 25 and 39 years old in good health and CMV-seropositive. Each CDR3 is given with its conserved first and last residue. The D gene is left open where the match is weak. Clone size is given for some rows only: seen once, a few or many times, or a class if the clone is expanded.

TRBV28	TRBJ1-1	13	-	few	CASITSMNTEAFF	TGTGCCAGCATTACGAGCATGAACACTGAAGCTTTCTTT
TRBV28	TRBJ2-2	16	TRBD1	-	CASSSMKYRGDGELFF	TGTGCCAGCAGTTCTATGAAGTACAGGGGTGACGGGGAGCTGTTTTTT
TRBV18	TRBJ2-3	14	TRBD2	-	CASSPIAGGSTQYF	TGTGCCAGCTCACCAATCGCGGGGGGAAGTACGCAGTATTTT
TRBV2	TRBJ2-2	13	-	-	CASSRGNTGELFF	TGTGCCAGCAGTAGGGGGAACACCGGGGAGCTGTTTTTT
TRBV29-1	TRBJ2-1	16	TRBD2	once	CSVVPSGREPYNEQFF	TGCAGCGTTGTTCCTAGCGGGAGGGAACCCTACAATGAGCAGTTCTTC
TRBV5-1	TRBJ2-5	14	TRBD1	-	CASRKSTGTETQYF	TGCGCCAGCAGGAAGTCGACAGGGACAGAGACCCAGTACTTC
TRBV9	TRBJ1-3	15	-	-	CASSVGGNSGNTIYF	TGTGCCAGCAGCGTGGGAGGGAACTCTGGAAACACCATATATTTT
TRBV28	TRBJ2-3	14	TRBD2	-	CASSLFREGDTQYF	TGTGCCAGCAGTTTATTCCGGGAGGGAGATACGCAGTATTTT
TRBV7-9	TRBJ1-2	14	-	few	CASSGARQPYGYTF	TGTGCCAGCAGCGGGGCAAGGCAGCCCTATGGCTACACCTTC
TRBV19	TRBJ2-5	16	TRBD1	-	CASSSPFRGPGETQYF	TGTGCCAGTAGTAGCCCCTTCAGGGGGCCGGGGGAGACCCAGTACTTC
TRBV19	TRBJ2-6	17	-	-	CASSPRAGKNGANVLTF	TGTGCCAGTAGTCCTAGGGCAGGGAAAAATGGGGCCAACGTCCTGACTTTC
TRBV6-5	TRBJ2-7	14	TRBD2	-	CASSRTSGRYEQYF	TGTGCCAGCAGCCGAACTAGCGGGAGGTACGAGCAGTACTTC
TRBV28	TRBJ1-2	12	-	few	CASSLSNTGYTF	TGTGCCAGCAGTTTATCGAACACGGGCTACACCTTC
TRBV5-8	TRBJ1-5	14	-	-	CASSGRVGNQPQHF	TGTGCCAGCAGCGGGAGGGTAGGCAATCAGCCCCAGCATTTT
TRBV28	TRBJ2-7	12	-	once	CASSSREGEQYF	TGTGCCAGCAGTTCCAGGGAAGGCGAGCAGTACTTC
TRBV25-1	TRBJ1-5	13	-	-	CASSEGQYEPQNF	TGTGCCAGCAGTGAAGGACAGTACGAGCCCCAGAATTTT
TRBV5-1	TRBJ2-1	15	TRBD2	-	CASSWGTSGSFEQFF	TGCGCCAGCAGCTGGGGGACTAGCGGGAGTTTTGAGCAGTTCTTC
TRBV6-5	TRBJ2-1	16	-	-	CASSLTPDFSYNEQFF	TGTGCCAGCAGTTTGACTCCTGACTTCTCCTACAATGAGCAGTTCTTC
TRBV29-1	TRBJ1-2	13	TRBD1	-	CSVDHRGDYGYTF	TGCAGCGTCGACCACAGGGGCGACTATGGCTACACCTTC
TRBV6-1	TRBJ2-7	16	TRBD1	-	CASSEIGTGGGYEQYF	TGTGCCAGCAGTGAAATCGGGACAGGGGGCGGATACGAGCAGTACTTC
TRBV2	TRBJ2-7	16	-	-	CASSARAQGHSYEQYF	TGTGCCAGCAGCGCCCGTGCCCAGGGACACTCCTACGAGCAGTACTTC
TRBV4-1	TRBJ2-3	11	-	-	CASSRGDTQYF	TGCGCCAGCAGCCGCGGAGATACGCAGTATTTT